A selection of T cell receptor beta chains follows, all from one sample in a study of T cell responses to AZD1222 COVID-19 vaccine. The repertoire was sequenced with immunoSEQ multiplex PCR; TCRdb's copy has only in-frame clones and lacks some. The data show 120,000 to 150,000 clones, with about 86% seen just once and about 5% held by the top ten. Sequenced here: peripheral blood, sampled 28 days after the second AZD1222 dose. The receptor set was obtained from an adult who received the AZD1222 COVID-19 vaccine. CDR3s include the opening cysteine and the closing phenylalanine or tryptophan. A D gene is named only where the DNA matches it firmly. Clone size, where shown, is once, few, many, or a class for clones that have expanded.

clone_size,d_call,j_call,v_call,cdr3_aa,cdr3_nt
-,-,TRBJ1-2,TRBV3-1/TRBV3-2,CASSQKLPNHGYTF,TGTGCCAGCAGCCAAAAGCTCCCAAATCATGGCTACACCTTC
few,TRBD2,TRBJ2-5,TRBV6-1,CASSEGSRRPSGDWETQYF,TGTGCCAGCAGTGAAGGGTCGAGGCGCCCTAGCGGGGATTGGGAGACCCAGTACTTC
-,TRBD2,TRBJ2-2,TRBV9,CASSGASGRFYNTGELFF,TGTGCCAGCAGCGGGGCTAGCGGGAGATTTTACAACACCGGGGAGCTGTTTTTT
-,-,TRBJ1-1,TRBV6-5,CASSYNKNTEAFF,TGTGCCAGCAGTTACAACAAGAACACTGAAGCTTTCTTT
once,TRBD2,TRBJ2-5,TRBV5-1,CASSWGQGGTSGEEETQYF,TGCGCCAGCAGCTGGGGACAGGGTGGGACTAGCGGGGAGGAGGAGACCCAGTACTTC
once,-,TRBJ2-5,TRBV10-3,CAISVSSQETQYF,TGTGCCATCAGTGTCAGCAGCCAAGAGACCCAGTACTTC
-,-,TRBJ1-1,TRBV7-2,CASSLGGGGTEAFF,TGTGCCAGCAGCTTAGGGGGGGGCGGCACTGAAGCTTTCTTT
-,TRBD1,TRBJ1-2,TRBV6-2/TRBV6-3,CASSMTGNGYTF,TGTGCCAGCAGTATGACAGGGAATGGCTACACCTTC
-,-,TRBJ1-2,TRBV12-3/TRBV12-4,CASTPGNYGYTF,TGTGCCAGCACCCCAGGGAACTATGGCTACACCTTC
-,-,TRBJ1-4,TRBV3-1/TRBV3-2,CASSVNYPGEKLFF,TGTGCCAGCAGCGTAAACTACCCGGGGGAAAAACTGTTTTTT
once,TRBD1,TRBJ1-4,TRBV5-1,CASTPGTGVTNEKLFF,TGCGCCAGCACTCCCGGGACAGGGGTTACTAATGAAAAACTGTTTTTT
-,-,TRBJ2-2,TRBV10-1,CASSELRTTGELFF,TGCGCCAGCAGTGAGTTGCGGACCACCGGGGAGCTGTTTTTT
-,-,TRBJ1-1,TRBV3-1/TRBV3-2,CASSPRGGRGITEAFF,TGTGCCAGCAGCCCCCGTGGGGGGCGAGGAATCACTGAAGCTTTCTTT
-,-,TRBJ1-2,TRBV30,CAWSGRLWGYTF,TGTGCCTGGAGTGGGAGACTATGGGGCTACACCTTC
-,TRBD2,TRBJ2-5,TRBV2,CARTPGGEGMQETQYF,TGTGCCCGCACCCCGGGGGGGGAGGGGATGCAAGAGACCCAGTACTTC
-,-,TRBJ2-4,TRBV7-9,CASSRQTLKKNIQYF,TGTGCCAGCAGCCGGCAGACACTGAAAAAAAACATTCAGTACTTC
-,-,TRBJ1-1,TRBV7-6,CASSGQQGNTEAFF,TGTGCCAGCAGCGGCCAACAGGGTAACACTGAAGCTTTCTTT
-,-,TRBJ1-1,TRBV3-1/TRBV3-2,CASVGASTEAFF,TGTGCCAGCGTGGGGGCGAGCACTGAAGCTTTCTTT
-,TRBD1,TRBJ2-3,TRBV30,CAEQGVGTDTQYF,TGTGCCGAACAGGGGGTAGGCACAGATACGCAGTATTTT
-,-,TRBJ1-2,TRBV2,CASSDRPNYGYTF,TGTGCCAGCAGTGACAGGCCTAACTATGGCTACACCTTC
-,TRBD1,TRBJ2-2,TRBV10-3,CAISAGTGEAGELFF,TGTGCCATCAGTGCCGGGACAGGGGAAGCCGGGGAGCTGTTTTTT
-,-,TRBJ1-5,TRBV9,CASGVGQPQHF,TGTGCCAGCGGGGTAGGGCAGCCCCAGCATTTT
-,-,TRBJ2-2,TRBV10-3,CAIGEGTGELFF,TGTGCCATCGGAGAGGGTACCGGGGAGCTGTTTTTT
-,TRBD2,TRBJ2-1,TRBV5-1,CASSLAGTSQGKHEQFF,TGCGCCAGCAGCTTGGCCGGGACTAGCCAGGGAAAACATGAGCAGTTCTTC
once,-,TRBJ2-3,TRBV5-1,CASSTELTDTQYF,TGCGCCAGCAGCACGGAACTCACAGATACGCAGTATTTT
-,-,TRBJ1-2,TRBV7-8,CASSYRGDPSRDGYTF,TGTGCCAGCAGCTATAGGGGGGACCCCTCCCGTGATGGCTACACCTTC
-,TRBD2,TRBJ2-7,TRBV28,CASRVTSGGVEQYF,TGTGCCAGCAGGGTGACTAGCGGGGGGGTCGAGCAGTACTTC
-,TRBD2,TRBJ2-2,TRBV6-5,CASPSGTNTGELFF,TGTGCCAGTCCTAGCGGGACAAACACCGGGGAGCTGTTTTTT
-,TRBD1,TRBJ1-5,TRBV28,CASRGQGGNQPQHF,TGTGCCAGCAGGGGACAGGGTGGCAATCAGCCCCAGCATTTT
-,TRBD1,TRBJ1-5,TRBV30,CAWNRQGVFDGNQPQHF,TGTGCCTGGAATCGGCAGGGGGTTTTCGACGGCAATCAGCCCCAGCATTTT
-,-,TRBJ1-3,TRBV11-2,CASSLDLTAQTSGNTIYF,TGTGCCAGCAGCTTAGATCTTACTGCACAGACCTCTGGAAACACCATATATTTT
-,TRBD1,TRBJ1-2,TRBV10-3,CATHPGQGYGYTF,TGTGCCACCCACCCGGGACAGGGCTATGGCTACACCTTC
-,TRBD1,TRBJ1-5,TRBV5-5,CASSGTTGNRVPQHF,TGTGCCAGCAGCGGCACGACAGGGAATCGGGTTCCCCAGCATTTT
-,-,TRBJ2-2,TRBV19,CASSIRQRLNTGELFF,TGTGCCAGTAGTATCCGACAGCGGCTGAACACCGGGGAGCTGTTTTTT
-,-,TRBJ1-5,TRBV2,CASHPSREIAQPQHF,TGTGCCAGCCACCCCAGCAGGGAAATCGCTCAGCCCCAGCATTTT
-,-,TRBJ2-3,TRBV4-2,CASSLLEGGARTDTQYF,TGTGCCAGCAGCCTCCTCGAAGGGGGGGCAAGGACAGATACGCAGTATTTT
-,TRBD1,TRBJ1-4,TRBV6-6,CASSYRRDRGEKLFF,TGTGCCAGCAGTTACCGACGGGACAGGGGTGAAAAACTGTTTTTT
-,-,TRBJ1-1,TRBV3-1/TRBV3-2,CASSQDFQDLNTEAFF,TGTGCCAGCAGCCAAGATTTCCAGGACCTGAACACTGAAGCTTTCTTT
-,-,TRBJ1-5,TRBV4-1,CASSQGGRYQPQHF,TGCGCCAGCAGCCAAGGCGGGCGCTATCAGCCCCAGCATTTT
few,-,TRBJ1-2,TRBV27,CASSLSGEYGYTF,TGTGCCAGCAGTTTATCCGGCGAATATGGCTACACCTTC
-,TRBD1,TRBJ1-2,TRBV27,CASSLSGDRGGYTF,TGTGCCAGCAGTTTATCAGGGGACAGGGGTGGCTACACCTTC
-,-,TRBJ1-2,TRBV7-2,CASSGFSAYGYTF,TGTGCCAGCAGTGGGTTCTCGGCCTATGGCTACACCTTC
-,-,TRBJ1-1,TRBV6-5,CASRSVLNTEAFF,TGTGCCAGCAGGTCCGTATTGAACACTGAAGCTTTCTTT
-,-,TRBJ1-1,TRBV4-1,CASSQVQAYTEAFF,TGCGCCAGCAGCCAAGTACAAGCGTACACTGAAGCTTTCTTT
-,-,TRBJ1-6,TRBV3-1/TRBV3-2,CASSQGGSPLHF,TGTGCCAGCAGCCAGGGAGGTTCACCCCTCCACTTT
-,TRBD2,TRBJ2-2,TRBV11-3,CASSRGLAGAAGELFF,TGTGCCAGCAGCCGAGGACTAGCGGGAGCGGCCGGGGAGCTGTTTTTT
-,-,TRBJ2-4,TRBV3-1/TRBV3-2,CASSHAGENIQYF,TGTGCCAGCAGCCACGCAGGGGAAAACATTCAGTACTTC